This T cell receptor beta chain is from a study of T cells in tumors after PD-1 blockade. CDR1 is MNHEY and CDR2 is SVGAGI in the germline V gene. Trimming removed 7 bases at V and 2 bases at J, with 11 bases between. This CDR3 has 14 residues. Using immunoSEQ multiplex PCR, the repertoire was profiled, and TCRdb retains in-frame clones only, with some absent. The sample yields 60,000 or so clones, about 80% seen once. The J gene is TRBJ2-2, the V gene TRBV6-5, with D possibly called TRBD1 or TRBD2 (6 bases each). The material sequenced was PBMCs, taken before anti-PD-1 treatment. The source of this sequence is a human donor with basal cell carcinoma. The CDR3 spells CASTRDTNTGELFF. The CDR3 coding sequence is TGTGCCAGCACGCGGGACACCAACACCGGGGAGCTGTTTTTT.